This TCR beta chain was sequenced for a study of blood T cell repertoires in COVID-19. About the study: Sites in the United States, Italy and Spain provided acute and convalescent COVID-19 samples. PBMCs, B-cell-depleted T cells, or T cells were the source of the cDNA or gDNA that made up the material.

Original processing methods: Reference gene primers were amplified, and this amplification served to estimate nucleated cell counts. Generated by immunoSEQ multiplex PCR, the TCRdb table keeps only in-frame clones and is missing some. That table supplies the V and J calls and clone size; D and trimming were determined from the DNA. Seen here are roughly 160,000 clones, around 87% observed once, and the top ten hold 0.58%. V dropped 3 bases and J dropped 5; count of bases not matched to a gene: 8. Germline V gene data show CDR1 as MDHEN and CDR2 as SYDVKM. The length of the CDR3 is 15 residues. Seattle cases were enrolled at active infection and followed longitudinally.

Sequencing was done on a sample of peripheral blood. The TCR originated in a man in his fifties or sixties with COVID-19, enrolled during active disease. The chain is built from TRBV28 and TRBJ1-1, with 8 bases matching TRBD1. The CDR3 bases are TGTGCCAGCAGTTTTGGAACAGGGGGATATACTGAAGCTTTCTTT. Residues: CASSFGTGGYTEAFF. Together with reference TRBV28 and TRBJ1-1, the CDR3 gives the full variable domain: DVKVTQSSRYLVKRTGEKVFLECVQDMDHENMFWYRQDPGLGLRLIYFSYDVKMKEKGDIPEGYSVSREKKERFSLILESASTNQTSMYLCASSFGTGGYTEAFFGQGTRLTVV.